The 16 T cell receptor beta chains reported below all come from one sample, sequenced in a study of blood T cell repertoires in COVID-19. Some clones are missing from TCRdb's copy, which holds only in-frame ones; the method was immunoSEQ multiplex PCR. The top ten clones hold 4% of a sample with more than 200,000 clones, roughly 89% of them seen once. The source material was PBMCs or T cells enriched from blood (not recorded which). These receptors all stem from a woman in her twenties or thirties with acute COVID-19.

The J gene is TRBJ1-2, the V gene TRBV27; D unclear. The CDR3 runs to 14 residues. In germline, CDR1 is MNHEY, CDR2 SMNVEV (reference sequence). The V end lost 9 bases, the J end lost 1 base, and 15 bases lay between the germline ends. The CDR3 coding sequence is TGTGCCAGGAAGTTGAGAAGTCATAACTATGGCTACACCTTC. Translated, it gives CARKLRSHNYGYTF.

The gene calls are TRBV5-4 and TRBJ2-3, with 7 bases aligning to TRBD1. CDR3 length equals 14 residues. With V trimmed by 3 bases and J by 4 bases, 5 bases remained unmatched. Germline V gives CDR1 SGHNT, CDR2 YYREEE (reference sequence). Here the CDR3 DNA reads TGTGCCAGCAGCTCGACAGGGTTCGCAGATACGCAGTATTTT. Its protein product is CASSSTGFADTQYF.

The chain uses TRBV2 and TRBJ2-7, with a tentative D call TRBD1 (6 bases). V was clipped by 1 base and J by 3 bases, with 13 bases between them. The length of the CDR3 is 15 residues. Germline V gives CDR1 SNHLY, CDR2 FYNNEI. The CDR3, as DNA: TGTGCCAGCAGTGAAGGTGTCAGGGGCGGCTACGAGCAGTACTTC. It is translated as CASSEGVRGGYEQYF. The full variable domain, with the rest looked up from reference TRBV2 and TRBJ2-7, is EPEVTQTPSHQVTQMGQEVILRCVPISNHLYFYWYRQILGQKVEFLVSFYNNEISEKSEIFDDQFSVERPDGSNFTLKIRSTKLEDSAMYFCASSEGVRGGYEQYFGPGTRLTVT.

V is TRBV29-1 and J is TRBJ2-7; D might be TRBD1 (8 bases). The CDR3 is made up of 14 amino acids. Germline assignment: CDR1 SQVTM and CDR2 ANQGSEA. Trimming cost V 3 bases and J 1 base, with 13 bases left between them. The CDR3 protein is CSVDGGTGSYEQYF. The CDR3 bases are TGCAGCGTTGACGGGGGGACAGGATCCTACGAGCAGTACTTC.

The chain uses TRBV15 and TRBJ2-5; no firm D call. CDR3 size: 14 residues. V lost 0 bases and J 1 base, leaving 6 bases between the germline ends. Germline CDR1 LNHNV, CDR2 YYDKDF (reference sequence). The CDR3 loop is CATSRDPGQETQYF. CDR3 bases: TGTGCCACCAGCAGAGATCCGGGCCAAGAGACCCAGTACTTC.

This rearrangement joins TRBV5-6 to TRBJ2-7, with D possibly matching TRBD1 (6 bases). Trimming cost V 2 bases and J 4 bases, with 7 bases left between them. The CDR3 is 12 residues long. The germline V gene encodes CDR1 SGHDT and CDR2 YYEEEE. CDR3 protein: CASSLQGYEQYF. CDR3 bases: TGTGCCAGCAGCTTACAGGGATACGAGCAGTACTTC. The full variable domain, rest sourced from reference TRBV5-6 and TRBJ2-7, is DAGVTQSPTHLIKTRGQQVTLRCSPKSGHDTVSWYQQALGQGPQFIFQYYEEEERQRGNFPDRFSGHQFPNYSSELNVNALLLGDSALYLCASSLQGYEQYFGPGTRLTVT.

The chain is built from TRBV5-8 and TRBJ1-5, with TRBD1 as a possible D gene (5 bases). CDR3 length: 14 amino acids. From germline, CDR1 is SGHTS and CDR2 YDEGEE. Between the trimmed V and J ends, which lost 4 bases and 3 bases, there was a span of 11 bases. As DNA, the CDR3 is TGTGCCAGCAGCCGGGGGTTTTCCAATCAGCCCCAGCATTTT. Translating it yields CASSRGFSNQPQHF.

V is TRBV27 and J is TRBJ1-6; D call uncertain. The V gene's germline CDR1 is MNHEY and CDR2 SMNVEV (reference sequence). Trimming shortened V by 5 bases and J by 9 bases, and 23 bases separated the two germline ends. The length of the CDR3 is 17 residues. CDR3 nucleotide sequence: TGTGCCAGCAGTCCCACCCAACAATCCAGACACGGTTCACCCCTCCACTTT. Translation: CASSPTQQSRHGSPLHF.

The chain employs TRBV29-1 and TRBJ1-4; TRBD1 is a possible D gene (5 bases). The germline CDR1 and CDR2 sequences are SQVTM and ANQGSEA. This CDR3 is 11 amino acids long. V dropped 1 base and J dropped 10 bases, with 7 bases sitting between them. This CDR3 reads CSVEAGGKLFF. The CDR3 bases are TGCAGCGTTGAAGCGGGGGGAAAACTGTTTTTT.

This clone has just one count. The chain recombines TRBV28 with TRBJ2-1; D may be TRBD2 (6 bases). Germline V gene lookup returns CDR1 MDHEN and CDR2 SYDVKM. V lost 3 bases, J lost 8 bases, and 17 bases lay in between. This CDR3 has 15 amino acids. CDR3 sequence reads: CASSFNAGKSYEQFF. The CDR3 bases are TGTGCCAGCAGTTTTAATGCGGGGAAGAGTTATGAGCAGTTCTTC.

The genes are TRBV7-9 and TRBJ1-2; D perhaps matches TRBD1 (5 bases). Germline V lookup: CDR1 SEHNR, CDR2 FQNEAQ (reference sequence). CDR3 length: 15 residues. V lost 5 bases to trimming and J lost 3 bases, with 16 bases between them. The CDR3 spells CASSPAGWKDYGYTF. The CDR3 region has the DNA TGTGCCAGCAGCCCCGCAGGGTGGAAAGACTATGGCTACACCTTC.

The gene calls are TRBV5-5 and TRBJ1-5; tentative D call: TRBD1 (5 bases). The CDR3 is made up of 15 amino acids. In germline, CDR1 is SGHKS, CDR2 YYEKEE (reference sequence). V lost 4 bases, J lost 5 bases, and 16 bases lay in between. CDR3 nucleotides: TGTGCCAGCAGCCCGGCTGGGACTTTTGATCAGCCCCAGCATTTT. This translates into CASSPAGTFDQPQHF.

The chain has TRBV6-5 and TRBJ1-2; D unresolved. Germline V gene sequence: CDR1 MNHEY, CDR2 SVGAGI. With 5 bases removed from V and 1 base from J, the gap between germline ends came to 11 bases. This CDR3 comprises 14 residues. The CDR3 region is CASSPGTDNYGYTF. CDR3 DNA: TGTGCCAGCAGTCCTGGCACCGATAACTATGGCTACACCTTC.

The chain joins TRBV3-1 (or the pseudogene TRBV3-2) to TRBJ2-1; perhaps TRBD1 as D (5 bases). The length of the CDR3 is 14 residues. Trimming stripped 3 bases from V and 7 bases from J, with 13 bases between. CDR1 and CDR2 (germline): LGHDT, YNNKEL (reference sequence). CDR3 protein: CASSHIQGSNEQFF. The DNA of the CDR3 is TGTGCCAGCAGCCATATTCAGGGATCGAATGAGCAGTTCTTC.

The DNA of the CDR3 is TGTGCCAGCAGCTTAGACCCCCTAGCGGGGGGGCAAACAGATACGCAGTATTTT. This gives the protein CASSLDPLAGGQTDTQYF. This chain joins TRBV7-8 and TRBJ2-3, with TRBD2 identical over 12 bases. Per the germline V gene, CDR1 is SGHVS and CDR2 is FQNEAQ. The V segment lost 1 base and the J segment 3 bases; nucleotides outside the gene matches: 8. This CDR3 spans 18 amino acids. Full variable domain (rest looked up from reference TRBV7-8 and TRBJ2-3): GAGVSQSPRYKVAKRGQDVALRCDPISGHVSLFWYQQALGQGPEFLTYFQNEAQLDKSGLPSDRFFAERPEGSVSTLKIQRTQQEDSAVYLCASSLDPLAGGQTDTQYFGPGTRLTVL.

This chain connects TRBV10-1 to TRBJ2-1; TRBD2 matches 9 bases. V shed 6 bases, J shed 1 base, and the junction held 4 bases outside the gene matches. Germline lookup yields CDR1 WNHNN and CDR2 SYGVQD (reference sequence). CDR3 length equals 15 residues. The chain's CDR3 is CASSLSGGSYNEQFF. The CDR3, as DNA: TGCGCCAGCAGCCTTAGCGGGGGATCCTACAATGAGCAGTTCTTC.